These 21 T cell receptor beta chains originate from one sample sequenced in a study of control samples from healthy donors and cancer patients. Some clones are missing from TCRdb's copy, which holds only in-frame ones; the method was immunoSEQ multiplex PCR. The table lists over 75,000 clones, around 80% of them singletons. The sample consisted of blood. Source of these receptors: a man between 60 and 75 years old in good health.

The chain has TRBV5-4 and TRBJ1-2; possibly TRBD1 for D (6 bases). Germline V lookup: CDR1 SGHNT, CDR2 YYREEE (reference sequence). Trimming removed 6 bases at V and 6 bases at J, with 18 bases between. The CDR3 extends over 14 amino acids. CDR3: CASTEKGVSDGYTF. The CDR3 bases are TGTGCCAGCACTGAAAAGGGGGTCTCGGATGGCTACACCTTC. Combining the CDR3 with reference TRBV5-4 and TRBJ1-2 gives the whole variable domain ETGVTQSPTHLIKTRGQQVTLRCSSQSGHNTVSWYQQALGQGPQFIFQYYREEENGRGNFPPRFSGLQFPNYSSELNVNALELDDSALYLCASTEKGVSDGYTFGSGTRLTVV.

The chain carries TRBV7-9 and TRBJ2-3, with D unclear. Germline values: CDR1 SEHNR, CDR2 FQNEAQ (reference sequence). V lost 1 base to trimming and J lost 6 bases, with 8 bases between them. This CDR3 is 13 amino acids long. The CDR3 sequence: CASSLVVTDTQYF. The CDR3 region has the DNA TGTGCCAGCAGCTTAGTAGTCACGGATACGCAGTATTTT.

The chain combines TRBV7-2 with TRBJ2-1; D not resolved. Trimming stripped 1 base from V and 4 bases from J, with 5 bases between. The CDR3 contains 13 residues. The V gene's germline CDR1 is SGHTA and CDR2 FQGNSA. The DNA of the CDR3 is TGTGCCAGCAGCTTAGACAGTTACAATGAGCAGTTCTTC. This translates into CASSLDSYNEQFF. The whole variable domain, filled in from reference TRBV7-2 and TRBJ2-1, reads GAGVSQSPSNKVTEKGKDVELRCDPISGHTALYWYRQSLGQGLEFLIYFQGNSAPDKSGLPSDRFSAERTGGSVSTLTIQRTQQEDSAVYLCASSLDSYNEQFFGPGTRLTVL.

Points on this clone: One end of the junction varies from germline; a read error may be responsible. The CDR3 reads CASRLAGGPETQYF. In DNA, the CDR3 is TGCGCCAGCAGGTTGGCGGGAGGGCCGGAGACCCAGTACTTC. This rearrangement joins TRBV5-1 to TRBJ2-5; 9 bases are a match to TRBD2. CDR1 is SGHRS and CDR2 is YFSETQ in the germline V gene. The CDR3 is 14 amino acids.

This clone was seen once. The chain carries TRBV20-1 and TRBJ2-5, with 13 bases aligning to TRBD2. Germline CDR1 reads DFQATT; CDR2 reads SNEGSKA (reference sequence). The junction had 2 bases not matched to a gene; V was cut back by 3 bases and J by 4 bases. CDR3 length: 14 amino acids. The CDR3 DNA reads TGCAGTGCTAGTACTAGCGGGAGGGGAGAGACCCAGTACTTC. The encoded protein is CSASTSGRGETQYF.

V usage is TRBV5-5 and J usage is TRBJ2-7; 7 bases map to TRBD1. J lost 7 bases, V lost 4 bases, and 14 bases had no gene match. The CDR3 spans 15 residues. Germline CDR1 SGHKS, CDR2 YYEKEE (reference sequence). CDR3 sequence reads: CASSPRRTGSEEQYF. CDR3 in DNA: TGTGCCAGCAGCCCTCGACGGACAGGCAGTGAGGAGCAGTACTTC.

This chain joins TRBV4-1 and TRBJ2-7; D possibly uses TRBD1 or TRBD2 (5 bases each). V lost 0 bases to trimming and J lost 2 bases, with 17 bases between them. Germline V CDR1 and CDR2: MGHRA, YSYEKL. The CDR3 has 17 residues. The chain's CDR3 is CASSQESRAQGPYEQYF. The CDR3 nucleotides read TGCGCCAGCAGCCAAGAAAGTAGGGCCCAGGGACCCTACGAGCAGTACTTC.

This clone was counted once. This rearrangement joins TRBV4-2 to TRBJ2-6; TRBD1 agrees at 7 bases. Germline V gene lookup returns CDR1 LGHNA and CDR2 YNFKEQ. Losses at the gene ends were 3 bases for V and 3 bases for J; bases not matched to a gene: 17. This CDR3 has 20 residues. In nucleotides, the CDR3 is TGTGCCAGCAGCCAGGGGACCAGGGGGTTTCTTTCCTTTGGGGCCAACGTCCTGACTTTC. Translation gives CASSQGTRGFLSFGANVLTF.

The rearrangement uses TRBV6-5 and TRBJ1-5, with D uncertain. Looked up from germline, CDR1 is MNHEY and CDR2 is SVGAGI. Trimming removed 7 bases at V and 3 bases at J, with 10 bases between. The CDR3 loop spans 13 amino acids. This CDR3 reads CASTWEYNQPQHF. The CDR3 nucleotides are TGTGCCAGCACGTGGGAATACAATCAGCCCCAGCATTTT.

In nucleotides, the CDR3 is TGTGCCAGCCTGAGGGGGCGAGGCTCACCCCTCCACTTT. Amino acids: CASLRGRGSPLHF. The V gene is TRBV6-5, the J gene TRBJ1-6, with TRBD1 matching over 7 bases. Looked up from germline, CDR1 is MNHEY and CDR2 is SVGAGI. After removal of 8 bases from V and 10 bases from J, the junction contained 8 bases not matched to a gene. The CDR3 has 13 amino acids.

The rearrangement links TRBV18 to TRBJ1-1; a possible D gene is TRBD1 (6 bases). Trimming pared 3 bases from V and 7 bases from J, leaving 24 bases between. Germline V lookup: CDR1 KGHSH, CDR2 LQKENI. This CDR3 has 17 residues. The DNA for the CDR3 is TGTGCCAGCTCACCCCAGGGGCCGGGCCAGAGTCTTAATGAAGCTTTCTTT. Residues: CASSPQGPGQSLNEAFF.

The gene calls are TRBV27 and TRBJ1-6, with unresolved D. The germline V gene encodes CDR1 MNHEY and CDR2 SMNVEV (reference sequence). The CDR3 covers 16 residues. V lost 5 bases to trimming and J lost 0 bases, with 11 bases between them. The CDR3 DNA reads as TGTGCCAGCAGTGCCTTGTTAAGCTCCTATAATTCACCCCTCCACTTT. This encodes CASSALLSSYNSPLHF.

The rearrangement links TRBV1 to TRBJ1-2. TRBV1 constitutes a pseudogene. This CDR3 has 16 amino acids. DNA for the CDR3: TGCACCAGCAGCCTCGACTACAAACAGGACTTCTATGGCTACACCTTC. Its translation is CTSSLDYKQDFYGYTF.

The rearrangement joins TRBV9 to TRBJ2-2; D remains ambiguous. This CDR3 region has 15 residues. Between the trimmed V and J ends, which lost 3 bases and 4 bases, there was a span of 13 bases. Germline V gene data show CDR1 as SGDLS and CDR2 as YYNGEE. In DNA, the CDR3 is TGTGCCAGCAGCGCCCTGACATCTCTCACCGGGGAGCTGTTTTTT. It translates to CASSALTSLTGELFF.

The chain joins TRBV19 to TRBJ2-1; TRBD1 agrees at 8 bases. The trim removed 7 bases at V and 4 bases at J, leaving 18 bases unmatched. This CDR3 has 18 residues. CDR1 and CDR2 from the germline V gene are LNHDA and SQIVND (reference sequence). The DNA of the CDR3 is TGTGCCAGTACTTCGTGGACAGGGACTTATGATATGTACAATGAGCAGTTCTTC. The encoded protein is CASTSWTGTYDMYNEQFF.

This clone was found once. The J gene is TRBJ1-4, the V gene TRBV28; D is unresolved. The CDR3 extends over 14 amino acids. Trimming took 5 bases from V and 8 from J, leaving 15 bases between them. CDR1 is MDHEN, CDR2 SYDVKM, per germline. CDR3 in amino acids: CASSPWAQLEKLFF. The CDR3 nucleotides are TGTGCCAGCAGTCCGTGGGCGCAATTGGAAAAACTGTTTTTT.

The chain has TRBV30 and TRBJ1-2; no clear D gene. This CDR3 has 14 amino acids. Between the trimmed V and J ends, which lost 0 bases and 5 bases, there was a span of 13 bases. In germline, CDR1 is GTSNPN, CDR2 SVGIG (reference sequence). This chain's CDR3 is CAWSVSGGRYGYTF. The CDR3 coding sequence is TGTGCCTGGAGTGTTTCTGGAGGCCGATATGGCTACACCTTC.

The chain is built from TRBV9 and TRBJ1-4, with TRBD1 matching 7 bases. The CDR3 sequence is 15 residues long. Trimming at V came to 0 bases and at J to 7 bases, leaving 6 bases not matched to a gene. Germline V gives CDR1 SGDLS, CDR2 YYNGEE. The CDR3 DNA follows: TGTGCCAGCAGCGTAGGAGAGGGGGCGGGTGAAAAACTGTTTTTT. Protein product: CASSVGEGAGEKLFF. The full variable domain, in which reference TRBV9 and TRBJ1-4 provide the parts outside the CDR3, is DSGVTQTPKHLITATGQRVTLRCSPRSGDLSVYWYQQSLDQGLQFLIQYYNGEERAKGNILERFSAQQFPDLHSELNLSSLELGDSALYFCASSVGEGAGEKLFFGSGTQLSVL.

This chain links TRBV9 with TRBJ2-1; the D gene could be TRBD1 or TRBD2 (5 bases each). Trimming left V 5 bases short and J 9 bases short, with 18 bases between. The CDR3 is 14 amino acids. Germline CDR1 reads SGDLS; CDR2 reads YYNGEE. CDR3 sequence (DNA): TGTGCCAGCAGTTCCGGGGCCCCCGCCGGTGAGCAGTTCTTC. As protein: CASSSGAPAGEQFF.

This clone was seen more than once but under ten times. The rearrangement joins TRBV20-1 to TRBJ2-5, with D unclear. In germline, CDR1 is DFQATT, CDR2 SNEGSKA (reference sequence). V was trimmed by 0 bases and J by 2 bases, leaving 1 base between them. CDR3 size: 11 residues. The CDR3 DNA follows: TGCAGTGCTAGAGATCAAGAGACCCAGTACTTC. Residues: CSARDQETQYF.

The gene calls are TRBV18 and TRBJ2-7; 7 bases agree with TRBD1. Germline V gives CDR1 KGHSH, CDR2 LQKENI. The CDR3 has 15 amino acids. The V gene end was trimmed by 6 bases and the J gene end by 2 bases; junction bases not matched to a gene: 10. The CDR3 DNA reads TGTGCCAGCTCGCTGACAGGGTCGGATCCCTACGAGCAGTACTTC. Translation gives CASSLTGSDPYEQYF.